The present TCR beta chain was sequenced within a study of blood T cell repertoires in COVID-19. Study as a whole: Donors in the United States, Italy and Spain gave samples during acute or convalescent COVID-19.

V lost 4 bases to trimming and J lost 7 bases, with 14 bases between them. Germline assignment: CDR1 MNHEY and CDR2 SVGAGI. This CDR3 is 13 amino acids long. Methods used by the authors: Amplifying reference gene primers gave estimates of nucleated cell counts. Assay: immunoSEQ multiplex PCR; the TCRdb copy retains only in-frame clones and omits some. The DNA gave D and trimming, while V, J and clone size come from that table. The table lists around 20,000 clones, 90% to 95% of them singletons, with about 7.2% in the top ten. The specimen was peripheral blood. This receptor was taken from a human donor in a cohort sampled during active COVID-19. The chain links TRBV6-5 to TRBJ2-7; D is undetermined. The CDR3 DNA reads TGTGCCAGCAGTTTTCCCGGGTTCGGGGAGCAGTACTTC. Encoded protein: CASSFPGFGEQYF.